This T cell receptor beta chain emerged from a study of cytomegalovirus exposure and HLA in healthy donors. Only in-frame clones appear in the TCRdb table, and some are missing; sequencing was by immunoSEQ multiplex PCR. The table shows under 250,000 clones, with approximately 82% occurring only once. The CDR3 extends over 20 amino acids. This TCR came from a woman aged 18 to 35 in good health and CMV-seronegative. The material sequenced was PBMCs. The rearrangement links TRBV12-2 to TRBJ2-4. TRBV12-2 is reported as a pseudogene. The DNA for the CDR3 is TGTGCAAGTCGCTTAGCGCAAGGGACCGGCAGGAGGCGAGCCAAAAACATTCAGTACTTC. Translating gives CASRLAQGTGRRRAKNIQYF.